The 22 T cell receptor beta chains presented below share a single source sample, sequenced in a study of cytomegalovirus exposure and HLA in healthy donors. The PCR made use of 60 Vbeta and 13 Jbeta primers. Produced via immunoSEQ multiplex PCR; TCRdb's table is partial and in-frame only. Found here are about 200,000 clones, 75% to 90% of them singletons; the top ten hold around 6.3%. Sample: PBMCs. The receptors stem from a woman in her fifties or sixties in good health and CMV-seropositive.

The chain employs TRBV5-5 and TRBJ1-2, with no clear D. V dropped 0 bases and J dropped 3 bases, with 12 bases sitting between them. Germline V CDR1 and CDR2: SGHKS, YYEKEE (reference sequence). The CDR3 is made up of 15 amino acids. The CDR3 loop reads CASSLARVADYGYTF. In nucleotides, the CDR3 is TGTGCCAGCAGCTTGGCCCGGGTGGCGGACTATGGCTACACCTTC.

The rearrangement links TRBV7-6 to TRBJ2-5; 7 bases line up with TRBD2. CDR3 size: 15 residues. Germline CDR1 SGHVS, CDR2 FNYEAQ. V shed 8 bases and J 4 bases; nucleotides not matched to a gene: 13. The chain's CDR3 is CASAPYLGGGETQYF. For the CDR3, the DNA is TGTGCCAGCGCGCCTTACCTGGGGGGGGGAGAGACCCAGTACTTC.

The chain couples TRBV6-5 to TRBJ1-1, with 10 bases identical to TRBD1. CDR3 length: 14 amino acids. The V and J ends lost 5 bases and 11 bases, in that order; junction bases with no gene match: 11. The germline gives CDR1 MNHEY, CDR2 SVGAGI. CDR3 protein: CASSSGDRGWSAFF. CDR3 DNA sequence: TGTGCCAGCAGTAGCGGGGACAGGGGATGGTCGGCTTTCTTT.

V is TRBV11-2 and J is TRBJ2-2; TRBD1 might be the D (8 bases). V was pared by 2 bases and J by 5 bases, with 21 bases between. Germline V lookup: CDR1 SGHAT, CDR2 FQNNGV. The CDR3 extends over 18 amino acids. This CDR3 is CASSLPRGQGGRTGELFF. The CDR3 DNA reads as TGTGCCAGCAGCTTACCCCGAGGACAGGGAGGGAGGACCGGGGAGCTGTTTTTT.

Comment on this clone: At one end the junction does not follow the germline gene, possibly because of a read error. The chain links TRBV7-9 to TRBJ2-1, with 8 bases that match TRBD1. CDR3 length: 15 residues. The V gene's germline CDR1 is SEHNR and CDR2 FQNEAQ (reference sequence). CDR3 sequence reads: CSSSFGTGVPREQFF. The CDR3, as DNA: TGTTCCAGCAGCTTTGGGACAGGAGTACCGAGGGAGCAGTTCTTC.

The chain links TRBV14 to TRBJ2-7, with 9 bases fitting TRBD1. The length of the CDR3 is 13 residues. The V gene's germline CDR1 is SGHDN and CDR2 FVKESK. Trimming took 4 bases from V and 4 from J; bases not matched to a gene: 2. CDR3 region: CASSPGTGYEQYF. CDR3 bases: TGTGCCAGCAGCCCCGGGACAGGGTACGAGCAGTACTTC.

This chain links TRBV15 with TRBJ2-5; 9 positions match TRBD2. V trimming: 5 bases; J trimming: 2 bases; junction bases outside the gene matches: 3. CDR1 is LNHNV and CDR2 is YYDKDF in the germline V gene (reference sequence). The CDR3 extends over 14 amino acids. CDR3: CATSRTSAQETQYF. The DNA of the CDR3 is TGTGCCACCAGCCGGACTAGCGCGCAAGAGACCCAGTACTTC.

The gene calls are TRBV5-4 and TRBJ1-2; weak D call: TRBD1 (5 bases). The germline gives CDR1 SGHNT, CDR2 YYREEE (reference sequence). The CDR3 runs 14 residues. The ends were cut back, 7 bases at V and 3 bases at J, with 16 bases in the middle. The CDR3, as DNA: TGTGCCAGCGGGAGGAGCAGGGAGCACTATGGCTACACCTTC. Residues: CASGRSREHYGYTF.

This rearrangement joins TRBV27 to TRBJ1-1; no reliable D call. From germline, CDR1 is MNHEY and CDR2 SMNVEV (reference sequence). V was clipped by 5 bases and J by 3 bases, with 10 bases between them. The CDR3 covers 13 residues. Here the CDR3 reads CASSTRRDTEAFF. CDR3 coding DNA: TGTGCCAGCAGTACCAGGAGGGACACTGAAGCTTTCTTT.

V gene TRBV7-8 combines with J gene TRBJ2-7; 7 positions agree with TRBD1. The CDR3 extends over 15 amino acids. J was trimmed by 0 bases and V by 5 bases; bases with no gene match: 7. From germline, CDR1 is SGHVS and CDR2 FQNEAQ. CDR3 residues: CASSPRQGFSYEQYF. The CDR3 DNA is TGTGCCAGCAGCCCCAGACAGGGTTTCTCCTACGAGCAGTACTTC.

The V gene is TRBV2, the J gene TRBJ1-5, with D unresolved. CDR1 is SNHLY, CDR2 FYNNEI, per germline. Trimming cost V 5 bases and J 0 bases, with 5 bases left between them. The CDR3 spans 13 residues. The CDR3 is CASSLDSNQPQHF. CDR3 in DNA: TGTGCCAGCAGTCTAGATAGCAATCAGCCCCAGCATTTT.

This rearrangement joins TRBV29-1 to TRBJ2-1; the D gene is possibly TRBD1 (5 bases). This CDR3 is 14 amino acids long. Per germline, CDR1 SQVTM and CDR2 ANQGSEA. Trimming shortened V by 7 bases and J by 7 bases, and 20 bases separated the two germline ends. The CDR3 protein is CSALTVFPSNEQFF. DNA of the CDR3: TGCAGCGCCCTGACAGTCTTCCCGTCTAATGAGCAGTTCTTC.

With respect to this clone: The junction shows a germline mismatch at one end, possibly a read error. J is TRBJ2-7 and V is TRBV28; D possibly corresponds to TRBD2 (7 bases). The CDR3 loop spans 17 amino acids. The V gene's germline CDR1 is MDHEN and CDR2 SYDVKM. CDR3: CASSFPLRGARSYEQHF. The CDR3 bases are TGTGCCAGCAGCTTCCCACTCCGGGGGGCGCGTTCCTACGAGCAGCACTTC.

The CDR3 here is CASSSPGQGFPPQHF. The CDR3 DNA reads as TGTGCCAGCAGTTCGCCGGGACAGGGGTTCCCGCCCCAGCATTTT. The gene calls are TRBV28 and TRBJ1-5, with 10 bases matching TRBD1. J was trimmed by 9 bases and V by 4 bases; bases with no gene match: 9. This CDR3 is 15 amino acids long. CDR1 and CDR2 from the germline V gene are MDHEN and SYDVKM.

This clone showed up just a few times. This chain links TRBV2 with TRBJ2-3; 12 positions agree with TRBD2. Trimming took 6 bases from V and 6 from J; bases not matched to a gene: 7. Germline CDR1 is SNHLY and CDR2 is FYNNEI. The CDR3 consists of 15 residues. CDR3 sequence (DNA): TGTGCCAGCAGGGAACTAGCGGGGGGTACGGATACGCAGTATTTT. Translated, it gives CASRELAGGTDTQYF.

The chain carries TRBV7-8 and TRBJ2-1; maybe TRBD2 (6 bases). This CDR3 is 19 amino acids long. The V gene lost 1 base and the J gene lost 6 bases, with 25 bases spanning the gap. CDR1 SGHVS and CDR2 FQNEAQ come from the germline V gene. CDR3 DNA sequence: TGTGCCAGCAGCTTAGAGTGGGCCCGACTAGTTGATCTTCCCAATGAGCAGTTCTTC. Translation: CASSLEWARLVDLPNEQFF.

The chain has TRBV5-4 and TRBJ2-1; no clear D. Trimming took off 0 bases at V and 6 bases at J, with 7 bases between the two ends. The length of the CDR3 is 13 residues. Germline V lookup: CDR1 SGHNT, CDR2 YYREEE (reference sequence). CDR3 loop: CASSLASVNEQFF. In nucleotides, the CDR3 is TGTGCCAGCAGCTTGGCGAGCGTCAATGAGCAGTTCTTC.

The CDR3 sequence: CAWSVAGYEQYF. The CDR3 nucleotides read TGTGCCTGGAGTGTAGCTGGCTACGAGCAGTACTTC. The rearrangement joins TRBV30 to TRBJ2-7; no clear D. From germline, CDR1 is GTSNPN and CDR2 SVGIG (reference sequence). This CDR3 contains 12 residues. Trimming removed 0 bases from V and 3 bases from J, with 6 bases in between.

The chain links TRBV2 to TRBJ2-3; TRBD1 matches at 7 bases. Germline CDR1 and CDR2: SNHLY and FYNNEI. V trimming: 4 bases; J trimming: 7 bases; junction bases outside the gene matches: 5. The CDR3 extends over 13 amino acids. The CDR3 reads CASSAAGGNTQYF. As DNA, the CDR3 is TGTGCCAGCAGTGCGGCAGGGGGAAATACGCAGTATTTT. Variable domain in full (rest from reference TRBV2 and TRBJ2-3): EPEVTQTPSHQVTQMGQEVILRCVPISNHLYFYWYRQILGQKVEFLVSFYNNEISEKSEIFDDQFSVERPDGSNFTLKIRSTKLEDSAMYFCASSAAGGNTQYFGPGTRLTVL.

The V call is TRBV6-6, the J call TRBJ2-2; TRBD2 might be the D (5 bases). The germline gives CDR1 MNHNY, CDR2 SVGAGI (reference sequence). V was shortened by 4 bases and J by 1 base, with 10 bases between the two germline ends. There are 15 residues in the CDR3. CDR3 sequence reads: CASSSREQNTGELFF. CDR3 nucleotides: TGTGCCAGCAGTTCCCGGGAACAGAACACCGGGGAGCTGTTTTTT.

J is TRBJ2-6 and V is TRBV7-3, with D unclear. CDR1 and CDR2 from the germline V gene are SGHTA and FQGTGA. Deletions cut 5 bases from V and 3 bases from J, with 8 bases between. The CDR3 sequence is 14 residues long. CDR3 nucleotide sequence: TGTGCCAGCAGCCCATCAGTTGGGGCCAACGTCCTGACTTTC. It codes for CASSPSVGANVLTF.

V usage is TRBV19 and J usage is TRBJ2-7, with 7 positions matching TRBD2. The ends lost 4 bases at V and 0 bases at J; junction bases unmatched: 6. The CDR3 runs 15 residues. Germline CDR1 reads LNHDA; CDR2 reads SQIVND (reference sequence). CDR3 protein: CASSRSGGYSYEQYF. The CDR3 DNA reads as TGTGCCAGTAGTAGGTCGGGGGGATACTCCTACGAGCAGTACTTC.